This entry is about one T cell receptor (beta chain). Its antigen is as yet unknown. The CDR3 has 12 residues. Between the trimmed V and J ends, which lost 5 bases and 5 bases, there was a span of 9 bases. Germline-derived CDR1 and CDR2 are SGHAT and FQNNGV. As for treatment: oral pan-JAK inhibitor, 5-10 mg twice daily. These data are taken from a study of CD8+ T cells in alopecia areata. Extraction and reverse transcription of RNA yielded cDNA as the sequencing template. The data were produced by immunoSEQ multiplex PCR, yet TCRdb's version contains in-frame clones alone and is incomplete. The data contain about 220,000 clones, about 57% of them seen just once; the ten biggest clones take up 1.6%. Study findings and constraints: On tofacitinib, scalp and blood still held many of the expanded lesional clones.

The sequence came from a human donor with alopecia areata. This specimen was CD4+ T cells sorted from blood, taken at week 4, from a patient treated with tofacitinib. The rearrangement uses TRBV11-2 and TRBJ2-5; D not resolved. CDR3 residues: CASSPFTETQYF. In DNA form, the CDR3 reads TGTGCCAGCAGCCCCTTTACCGAGACCCAGTACTTC.